This TCR beta chain came from a study of blood T cell repertoires in COVID-19. About the study: Samples representing acute and convalescent COVID-19 were sourced from the United States, Italy and Spain. PBMCs, B-cell-depleted T cells, or T cells were the source of the cDNA or gDNA that made up the material.

Germline assignment: CDR1 SGHRS and CDR2 YFSETQ. The CDR3 contains 14 residues. Trimming left V 4 bases short and J 0 bases short, with 7 bases between. In the source study's methods: Using reference gene primer amplification, nucleated cell counts were estimated. Sequenced by immunoSEQ multiplex PCR; TCRdb stores in-frame clones only, minus some. That table supplies the V and J calls and clone size; D and trimming were determined from the DNA. The sample lists tens of thousands of clones, around 81% occurring once. V is TRBV5-1 and J is TRBJ1-4; D unclear. Sequenced sample: peripheral blood. This clonotype originated in a woman in her 70s with acute or convalescent COVID-19. CDR3 amino acids: CASSATATNEKLFF. The CDR3 DNA follows: TGCGCCAGCAGCGCTACAGCAACTAATGAAAAACTGTTTTTT.